Below are 25 T cell receptor beta chains sequenced from a single sample in a study of blood T cell repertoires in COVID-19. Profiled with immunoSEQ multiplex PCR; TCRdb holds only in-frame clones, not every one. In the table there are some 180,000 clones, less than 85% of which are singletons. Sequencing input: peripheral blood. Receptors originate from a man aged 50 to 59 who had recovered from COVID-19.

The rearrangement joins TRBV15 to TRBJ2-1; 16 bases are a match to TRBD2. Germline loops: CDR1 LNHNV, CDR2 YYDKDF (reference sequence). The length of the CDR3 is 17 residues. V gave up 5 bases and J gave up 8 bases; unmatched junction bases: 9. DNA of the CDR3: TGTGCCACCAGCCAATCCCCGGGACTAGCGGGAGGGTATGAGCAGTTCTTC. Translating it yields CATSQSPGLAGGYEQFF. The variable domain in full, completed from reference TRBV15 and TRBJ2-1, reads DAMVIQNPRYQVTQFGKPVTLSCSQTLNHNVMYWYQQKSSQAPKLLFHYYDKDFNNEADTPDNFQSRRPNTSFCFLDIRSPGLGDTAMYLCATSQSPGLAGGYEQFFGPGTRLTVL.

This sequence joins TRBV5-1 and TRBJ2-6, with D perhaps TRBD2 (7 bases). There are 18 residues in the CDR3. In germline, CDR1 is SGHRS, CDR2 YFSETQ. V gave up 4 bases and J gave up 0 bases, with 17 bases separating them. CDR3 amino acids: CASSAGASISSGANVLTF. CDR3 nucleotide sequence: TGCGCCAGCAGCGCGGGGGCCAGTATTAGCTCTGGGGCCAACGTCCTGACTTTC.

V is TRBV19 and J is TRBJ2-1; unclear D gene. Germline lookup yields CDR1 LNHDA and CDR2 SQIVND (reference sequence). The CDR3 loop spans 15 amino acids. The V end was cut by 5 bases, the J end by 1 base, with 12 bases between. The CDR3 loop reads CASSFSGGSYNEQFF. The CDR3 bases are TGTGCCAGTAGTTTCAGTGGTGGTTCCTACAATGAGCAGTTCTTC.

V and J are TRBV5-4 and TRBJ2-5; 7 bases are a match to TRBD1. Germline trimming cut 4 bases from V and 1 base from J; bases unmatched to any gene: 1. The germline V gene encodes CDR1 SGHNT and CDR2 YYREEE (reference sequence). This CDR3 has 13 amino acids. CDR3 nucleotide sequence: TGTGCCAGCAGCCGGGACAGCCAAGAGACCCAGTACTTC. It translates to CASSRDSQETQYF.

The genes are TRBV7-2 and TRBJ2-3, with 12 bases identical to TRBD2. This CDR3 has 19 residues. The V segment lost 3 bases and the J segment 4 bases; nucleotides outside the gene matches: 14. From germline, CDR1 is SGHTA and CDR2 FQGNSA. CDR3 amino acids: CASSLRRLAGARAADTQYF. CDR3 DNA sequence: TGTGCCAGCAGCTTGAGGCGACTAGCGGGAGCTCGGGCGGCAGATACGCAGTATTTT.

This chain links TRBV11-2 with TRBJ2-7, with 7 positions matching TRBD1. The ends lost 4 bases at V and 2 bases at J; junction bases unmatched: 11. The CDR3 is 16 amino acids. CDR1 and CDR2 (germline): SGHAT, FQNNGV. DNA for the CDR3: TGTGCCAGCAGCTCAAGCTCCGGGACAGCTGCCTACGAGCAGTACTTC. As protein: CASSSSSGTAAYEQYF.

The chain has TRBV6-5 and TRBJ2-1; perhaps TRBD2 as D (5 bases). Germline V lookup: CDR1 MNHEY, CDR2 SVGAGI. CDR3 length equals 11 residues. Trimming left V 7 bases short and J 12 bases short, with 13 bases between. The CDR3 DNA reads as TGTGCCAGCACCTTACTAGGTGTGCAGTTCTTC. It yields the protein CASTLLGVQFF.

This chain uses TRBV19 with TRBJ1-5, with no clear D. In germline, CDR1 is LNHDA, CDR2 SQIVND (reference sequence). The CDR3 consists of 16 residues. Trimming took 5 bases from V and 0 from J, leaving 14 bases between them. The CDR3 DNA is TGTGCCAGTAGTCCTCGCGGTACATTTAGCAATCAGCCCCAGCATTTT. Translated: CASSPRGTFSNQPQHF.

This chain connects TRBV11-3 to TRBJ2-3; 8 nucleotides match TRBD1. Losses at the gene ends were 4 bases for V and 2 bases for J; bases not matched to a gene: 8. Per the germline V gene, CDR1 is SGHNT and CDR2 is YENEEA. The CDR3 runs 16 residues. The CDR3 region is CASSSGQGRFTDTQYF. CDR3 bases: TGTGCCAGCAGCTCCGGACAGGGCCGTTTCACAGATACGCAGTATTTT. The full variable domain, rest sourced from reference TRBV11-3 and TRBJ2-3, is EAGVVQSPRYKIIEKKQPVAFWCNPISGHNTLYWYLQNLGQGPELLIRYENEEAVDDSQLPKDRFSAERLKGVDSTLKIQPAELGDSAVYLCASSSGQGRFTDTQYFGPGTRLTVL.

This chain links TRBV5-1 with TRBJ1-1, with TRBD1 identical over 11 bases. Germline V CDR1 and CDR2: SGHRS, YFSETQ. V was pared by 5 bases and J by 4 bases, with 7 bases of the junction left unmatched. This CDR3 is built from 15 residues. The CDR3 nucleotides are TGCGCCAGCAGTTCTGGACAGGGGGCGCGCACTGAAGCTTTCTTT. This codes for CASSSGQGARTEAFF.

The chain recombines TRBV7-6 with TRBJ1-3, with TRBD1 as a possible D gene (5 bases). Trimming pared 1 base from V and 7 bases from J, leaving 14 bases between. This CDR3 has 15 amino acids. CDR1 and CDR2 from the germline V gene are SGHVS and FNYEAQ. The DNA of the CDR3 is TGTGCCAGCAGCTTAGACCCAGGGAATCTCAACACCATATATTTT. As protein: CASSLDPGNLNTIYF. Looking up the rest from reference TRBV7-6 and TRBJ1-3 gives the full variable domain: GAGVSQSPRYKVTKRGQDVALRCDPISGHVSLYWYRQALGQGPEFLTYFNYEAQQDKSGLPNDRFSAERPEGSISTLTIQRTEQRDSAMYRCASSLDPGNLNTIYFGEGSWLTVV.

The rearrangement links TRBV3-1 (or the pseudogene TRBV3-2) to TRBJ2-7, with a weak D call TRBD2 (6 bases). Deletions cut 4 bases from V and 1 base from J, with 14 bases between. Germline V gives CDR1 LGHDT, CDR2 YNNKEL (reference sequence). The CDR3 runs 15 residues. The CDR3 DNA reads as TGTGCCAGCAGCCCCCTTGGGGGGAGGTCCTACGAGCAGTACTTC. Amino acid sequence: CASSPLGGRSYEQYF.

The V gene is TRBV7-8, the J gene TRBJ2-7; TRBD1 is a possible D gene (5 bases). The length of the CDR3 is 14 residues. Germline V gene sequence: CDR1 SGHVS, CDR2 FQNEAQ. Trimming removed 5 bases at V and 4 bases at J, with 15 bases between. CDR3 coding DNA: TGTGCCAGCAGCATCCAGGGAATCCTTTACGAGCAGTACTTC. It specifies CASSIQGILYEQYF.

This clone was seen a handful of times. CDR3 protein: CASSLAGGRGTGELFF. The CDR3 bases are TGCGCCAGCAGCTTGGCCGGGGGCAGGGGGACCGGGGAGCTGTTTTTT. The V and J genes are TRBV5-1 and TRBJ2-2; the D gene is possibly TRBD1 (7 bases). CDR1 and CDR2 (germline): SGHRS, YFSETQ. The CDR3 sequence is 16 residues long. With 0 bases removed from V and 5 bases from J, the gap between germline ends came to 14 bases.

The gene calls are TRBV2 and TRBJ2-1; 10 nucleotides agree with TRBD1. The germline gives CDR1 SNHLY, CDR2 FYNNEI. With V trimmed by 5 bases and J by 7 bases, 8 bases remained unmatched. The CDR3 is 15 amino acids. The CDR3 sequence: CASSQDRGTENEQFF. CDR3 sequence (DNA): TGTGCCAGCAGTCAGGACAGGGGGACCGAAAATGAGCAGTTCTTC.

The chain combines TRBV7-2 with TRBJ1-2; D gene unclear. This CDR3 is 15 amino acids long. In germline, CDR1 is SGHTA, CDR2 FQGNSA. Between the trimmed V and J ends, which lost 1 base and 3 bases, there was a span of 12 bases. CDR3 amino acids: CASSLVSNPDYGYTF. CDR3 nucleotide sequence: TGTGCCAGCAGCTTAGTTTCTAACCCTGACTATGGCTACACCTTC.

The chain carries TRBV19 and TRBJ2-3; 12 positions match TRBD2. The CDR3 length is 16 residues. CDR1 is LNHDA, CDR2 SQIVND, per germline (reference sequence). The J segment lost 2 bases and the V segment lost 6 bases, leaving 6 bases of the junction unmatched. This CDR3 reads CASRTSGSRDTDTQYF. CDR3 DNA: TGTGCCAGTAGGACTAGCGGGAGTCGGGACACAGATACGCAGTATTTT.

The V gene is TRBV6-4, the J gene TRBJ1-1; 7 nucleotides match TRBD1. Germline-derived CDR1 and CDR2 are MRHNA and SNTAGT. The CDR3 covers 13 residues. V lost 6 bases, J lost 4 bases, and 5 bases stayed unmatched. The CDR3 nucleotides are TGTGCCAGCAGAGCAAACAGGGGCACTGAAGCTTTCTTT. Translation: CASRANRGTEAFF.

In its sample, this clone was seen once. The CDR3 DNA is TGTGCCAGCAGCGTAGCCCCAGGGACCTACGAGCAGTACTTC. This encodes CASSVAPGTYEQYF. The V call is TRBV9, the J call TRBJ2-7, with D possibly TRBD1 on 5 matching bases. Germline V gene lookup returns CDR1 SGDLS and CDR2 YYNGEE. V shed 0 bases and J shed 2 bases, with 9 bases lying between them. The CDR3 extends over 14 amino acids.

This clone was observed once. The chain combines TRBV13 with TRBJ1-2; 7 positions match TRBD1. Germline V gives CDR1 PRHDT, CDR2 FYEKMQ (reference sequence). J was trimmed by 1 base and V by 5 bases; bases with no gene match: 10. CDR3 length: 16 residues. In nucleotides, the CDR3 is TGTGCCAGCAGCCTCCGGGGACAGCCACTTAACTATGGCTACACCTTC. Its translation is CASSLRGQPLNYGYTF.

This clone occurred many times. The chain couples TRBV6-5 to TRBJ1-6, with D unclear. Germline V CDR1 and CDR2: MNHEY, SVGAGI. The CDR3 covers 12 residues. V dropped 3 bases and J dropped 7 bases, with 4 bases sitting between them. Here the CDR3 reads CASSYLNSPLHF. For the CDR3, the DNA is TGTGCCAGCAGTTATCTAAATTCACCCCTCCACTTT.

The chain is built from TRBV30 and TRBJ1-2; 9 positions match TRBD1. V lost 7 bases and J lost 8; bases outside the gene matches: 11. Germline assignment: CDR1 GTSNPN and CDR2 SVGIG (reference sequence). This CDR3 has 13 residues. The CDR3 sequence: CASRTRDREGYTF. The DNA of the CDR3 is TGTGCCTCCCGGACCCGGGACAGGGAGGGCTACACCTTC.

J is TRBJ2-1 and V is TRBV3-1 (or the pseudogene TRBV3-2); 10 bases are shared with TRBD2. After removal of 4 bases from V and 1 base from J, the junction contained 7 bases not matched to a gene. The CDR3 runs 17 residues. Germline CDR1 and CDR2: LGHDT and YNNKEL (reference sequence). The CDR3 region is CASSPLAGGVSYNEQFF. The DNA of the CDR3 is TGTGCCAGCAGCCCTTTAGCGGGAGGAGTTTCCTACAATGAGCAGTTCTTC.

This chain joins TRBV24-1 and TRBJ2-2, with 8 bases matching TRBD1. The germline CDR1 and CDR2 sequences are KGHDR and SFDVKD. The CDR3 covers 16 residues. J lost 7 bases, V lost 4 bases, and 10 bases had no gene match. This chain's CDR3 is CATSDYQTGAGGELFF. The CDR3 DNA sequence: TGTGCCACCAGTGACTACCAGACAGGGGCTGGCGGGGAGCTGTTTTTT.

V gene TRBV24-1 combines with J gene TRBJ2-3; 8 bases align to TRBD1. The CDR3 length is 16 residues. From germline, CDR1 is KGHDR and CDR2 SFDVKD. The junction had 7 bases not matched to a gene; V was cut back by 4 bases and J by 2 bases. DNA for the CDR3: TGTGCCACCAGTGAGACCGGGACAGGAGACACAGATACGCAGTATTTT. Amino acids: CATSETGTGDTDTQYF.